The 25 T cell receptor beta chains reported below all come from one sample, sequenced in a study of cytomegalovirus exposure and HLA in healthy donors. Vbeta (60) and Jbeta (13) primers were used in the PCR. Produced via immunoSEQ multiplex PCR; TCRdb's table is partial and in-frame only. There are under 150,000 clones in the sample; just under 85% occur only once, and around 4.5% lies in the top ten. Specimen: PBMCs. These TCRs come from a man in his forties or fifties in good health and CMV-seropositive.

The V call is TRBV29-1, the J call TRBJ2-1; 11 positions agree with TRBD2. The germline V gene has CDR1 SQVTM and CDR2 ANQGSEA. Trimming at V came to 1 base and at J to 3 bases, leaving 2 bases not matched to a gene. The CDR3 spans 15 residues. The CDR3 region has the DNA TGCAGCGTTGAAGGCGGGACTAGCGGCTACAATGAGCAGTTCTTC. This encodes CSVEGGTSGYNEQFF.

The chain uses TRBV5-1 and TRBJ2-5; 7 nucleotides agree with TRBD2. Per germline, CDR1 SGHRS and CDR2 YFSETQ. Germline trimming cut 0 bases from V and 1 base from J; bases unmatched to any gene: 9. The CDR3 has 17 amino acids. CDR3 protein: CASSLGGVAGIQETQYF. Written as DNA, the CDR3 is TGCGCCAGCAGCTTGGGGGGGGTAGCGGGTATCCAAGAGACCCAGTACTTC.

On this clone: The junction departs from the called germline gene at one end, perhaps through a read error. V is TRBV7-2 and J is TRBJ2-7; TRBD1 matches 8 bases. The germline V gene has CDR1 SGHTA and CDR2 FQGNSA. This CDR3 is 14 amino acids long. The DNA of the CDR3 is TGTGCCAGCAGCTTAGACCCTCGGGACAGGCTCGGGTCCTTC. This encodes CASSLDPRDRLGSF.

This clone was counted only a few times. V usage is TRBV30 and J usage is TRBJ2-1; D unresolved. V was shortened by 0 bases and J by 0 bases, with 12 bases between the two germline ends. CDR1 is GTSNPN, CDR2 SVGIG, per germline (reference sequence). The CDR3 runs to 16 residues. The CDR3 sequence is CAWSVTGLSSYNEQFF. The CDR3 nucleotides are TGTGCCTGGAGTGTCACTGGGCTGAGCTCCTACAATGAGCAGTTCTTC. Complete variable domain (other parts from reference TRBV30 and TRBJ2-1): SQTIHQWPATLVQPVGSPLSLECTVEGTSNPNLYWYRQAAGRGLQLLFYSVGIGQISSEVPQNLSASRPQDRQFILSSKKLLLSDSGFYLCAWSVTGLSSYNEQFFGPGTRLTVL.

This chain uses TRBV9 with TRBJ2-2; 7 bases match TRBD2. The V gene's germline CDR1 is SGDLS and CDR2 YYNGEE. This CDR3 has 16 residues. V shed 2 bases, J shed 4 bases, and the junction held 8 bases outside the gene matches. CDR3 coding DNA: TGTGCCAGCAGCGTTGACAGTCTAGCGGTCACCGGGGAGCTGTTTTTT. It is translated as CASSVDSLAVTGELFF.

This chain joins TRBV4-1 and TRBJ2-4, with TRBD2 identical over 10 bases. Losses at the gene ends were 4 bases for V and 3 bases for J; bases not matched to a gene: 6. CDR3 size: 16 residues. Germline loops: CDR1 MGHRA, CDR2 YSYEKL. CDR3 region: CASSLRTSGNKNIQYF. The CDR3 DNA sequence: TGCGCCAGCAGCCTCCGGACTAGCGGAAACAAAAACATTCAGTACTTC.

The chain links TRBV12-5 to TRBJ2-5; D may be TRBD1 (5 bases). With 2 bases removed from V and 1 base from J, the gap between germline ends came to 11 bases. CDR3 length: 15 amino acids. CDR1 and CDR2 from the germline V gene are LGHNT and FRNRAP. The CDR3 spells CASGLPRQGQETQYF. The CDR3 bases are TGTGCTAGTGGTTTGCCCCGGCAGGGCCAAGAGACCCAGTACTTC.

This rearrangement joins TRBV9 to TRBJ2-3; the match to TRBD1 covers 9 bases. This CDR3 is 15 amino acids long. Per germline, CDR1 SGDLS and CDR2 YYNGEE. V lost 6 bases to trimming and J lost 3 bases; unmatched junction nucleotides: 8. This CDR3 is CASKHRGRETDTQYF. CDR3 DNA: TGTGCCAGCAAACACAGGGGGCGAGAGACAGATACGCAGTATTTT.

This clone was counted only a few times. The chain carries TRBV5-4 and TRBJ2-1, with 13 bases lining up with TRBD2. Germline V lookup: CDR1 SGHNT, CDR2 YYREEE (reference sequence). This CDR3 comprises 16 residues. V dropped 4 bases and J dropped 7; count of bases not matched to a gene: 8. In nucleotides, the CDR3 is TGTGCCAGCAGCCCCTCCGGGACTAGCGGGACGAATGAGCAGTTCTTC. Encoded protein: CASSPSGTSGTNEQFF.

V usage is TRBV29-1 and J usage is TRBJ2-5; possible D gene TRBD1, 6 bases. Germline V gene data show CDR1 as SQVTM and CDR2 as ANQGSEA. The V end was cut by 3 bases, the J end by 5 bases, with 10 bases between. The CDR3 is 12 residues long. CDR3 in amino acids: CSVEAGVETQYF. In DNA form, the CDR3 reads TGCAGCGTTGAGGCAGGGGTCGAGACCCAGTACTTC.

The chain uses TRBV4-1 and TRBJ1-5, with D possibly TRBD1 on 6 matching bases. Germline CDR1 and CDR2: MGHRA and YSYEKL. The CDR3 is 15 amino acids. V was cut by 5 bases and J by 3 bases, with 14 bases left in between. The CDR3 is CASSKTQGNNQPQHF. DNA for the CDR3: TGCGCCAGCAGCAAAACCCAGGGGAACAATCAGCCCCAGCATTTT.

The genes are TRBV10-3 and TRBJ2-1; 12 bases align to TRBD2. The germline V gene has CDR1 ENHRY and CDR2 SYGVKD. This CDR3 spans 17 amino acids. CDR3 nucleotides: TGTGCGATCCGGCCGGACAGGACTCGGACTAGCGGGACCGAGCAGTTCTTC. Protein sequence: CAIRPDRTRTSGTEQFF.

V and J are TRBV13 and TRBJ1-1; 7 bases match TRBD1. Trimming removed 4 bases from V and 0 bases from J; junction bases left unmatched: 5. The CDR3 is 15 residues long. In germline, CDR1 is PRHDT, CDR2 FYEKMQ (reference sequence). CDR3 sequence: CASSSPGQMNTEAFF. DNA of the CDR3: TGTGCCAGCAGCTCACCGGGACAGATGAACACTGAAGCTTTCTTT. The whole variable domain, remainder taken from reference TRBV13 and TRBJ1-1, is AAGVIQSPRHLIKEKRETATLKCYPIPRHDTVYWYQQGPGQDPQFLISFYEKMQSDKGSIPDRFSAQQFSDYHSELNMSSLELGDSALYFCASSSPGQMNTEAFFGQGTRLTVV.

The chain employs TRBV7-8 and TRBJ2-1, with 7 nucleotides matching TRBD2. CDR1 is SGHVS and CDR2 is FQNEAQ in the germline V gene. The trim removed 2 bases at V and 10 bases at J, leaving 5 bases unmatched. The CDR3 consists of 13 residues. The CDR3 sequence: CASSLFGAGEQFF. DNA of the CDR3: TGTGCCAGCAGCTTATTCGGAGCGGGGGAGCAGTTCTTC.

V is TRBV19 and J is TRBJ1-1, with D unresolved. Germline values: CDR1 LNHDA, CDR2 SQIVND (reference sequence). CDR3 size: 13 residues. V was cut by 1 base and J by 9 bases, with 12 bases left in between. CDR3 DNA: TGTGCCAGTAGTATAGTTTCCGGGAGGAAAGCTTTCTTT. Its protein product is CASSIVSGRKAFF.

In this sample, this clone turned up once. The V gene is TRBV7-8, the J gene TRBJ1-4; D ambiguous. Germline lookup yields CDR1 SGHVS and CDR2 FQNEAQ. V shed 0 bases and J shed 0 bases, with 11 bases lying between them. The CDR3 totals 17 residues. CDR3 region: CASSLAPGGSTNEKLFF. The CDR3 DNA sequence: TGTGCCAGCAGCTTAGCCCCAGGCGGGTCAACTAATGAAAAACTGTTTTTT.

The sample holds one count of this clone. In the same sample, other DNA sequences code for this CDR3. This chain connects TRBV9 to TRBJ1-2; no definite D call. The germline CDR1 and CDR2 sequences are SGDLS and YYNGEE. V was trimmed by 3 bases and J by 4 bases, leaving 4 bases between them. CDR3 length: 11 amino acids. The CDR3 here is CASSASYGYTF. For the CDR3, the DNA is TGTGCCAGCAGCGCCTCCTATGGCTACACCTTC.

The V and J genes are TRBV7-3 and TRBJ1-5, with D hard to call. Germline V gene lookup returns CDR1 SGHTA and CDR2 FQGTGA. This CDR3 contains 13 residues. Trimming took off 3 bases at V and 4 bases at J, with 7 bases between the two ends. The CDR3 coding sequence is TGTGCCAGCAGCTTGGGCCCGAATCAGCCCCAGCATTTT. It specifies CASSLGPNQPQHF.

This chain links TRBV20-1 with TRBJ2-5; TRBD1 might be the D (5 bases). The V gene lost 3 bases and the J gene lost 7 bases, with 9 bases spanning the gap. CDR3 length: 11 amino acids. The germline CDR1 and CDR2 sequences are DFQATT and SNEGSKA (reference sequence). For the CDR3, the DNA is TGCAGTGCTAGTAATCAGGGGACCCAGTACTTC. Protein: CSASNQGTQYF.

The chain couples TRBV30 to TRBJ2-7, with D possibly matching TRBD1 (6 bases). Trimming removed 4 bases from V and 9 bases from J, with 19 bases in between. The CDR3 loop spans 13 amino acids. Germline lookup yields CDR1 GTSNPN and CDR2 SVGIG (reference sequence). CDR3 residues: CAWNPQGQGRQYF. DNA of the CDR3: TGTGCCTGGAACCCACAGGGCCAGGGACGGCAGTACTTC.

The chain links TRBV25-1 to TRBJ2-7, with TRBD2 matching over 9 bases. The V gene's germline CDR1 is MGHDK and CDR2 SYGVNS. The CDR3 contains 17 residues. The ends lost 1 base at V and 5 bases at J; junction bases unmatched: 12. CDR3 nucleotide sequence: TGTGCCAGCAGTGAATGGGGACTAGCTTCTAATTTACACGAGCAGTACTTC. As protein: CASSEWGLASNLHEQYF.

This clone was counted a single time. J is TRBJ2-3 and V is TRBV5-1; 10 bases fit TRBD2. The ends lost 4 bases at V and 2 bases at J; junction bases unmatched: 10. The germline V gene encodes CDR1 SGHRS and CDR2 YFSETQ. The CDR3 length is 17 residues. The CDR3 bases are TGCGCCAGCAGCCCGACGCCGGGACTAGCGAACACAGATACGCAGTATTTT. Amino acids: CASSPTPGLANTDTQYF.

The rearrangement uses TRBV6-5 and TRBJ1-3; 7 positions agree with TRBD1. The CDR3 has 14 amino acids. J gave up 4 bases and V 5 bases, and 5 bases lay outside the gene matches. Germline V gene data show CDR1 as MNHEY and CDR2 as SVGAGI. The CDR3: CASSPTGWGNTIYF. The CDR3 DNA sequence: TGTGCCAGCAGTCCGACAGGGTGGGGAAACACCATATATTTT.

The genes are TRBV5-1 and TRBJ2-7; 9 bases agree with TRBD2. Germline-derived CDR1 and CDR2 are SGHRS and YFSETQ. J gave up 4 bases and V 5 bases, and 4 bases lay outside the gene matches. The CDR3 length is 13 residues. The CDR3 loop reads CASRPAGGYEQYF. DNA for the CDR3: TGCGCCAGCAGACCCGCGGGGGGGTACGAGCAGTACTTC.

The chain couples TRBV5-5 to TRBJ1-6; D possibly corresponds to TRBD1 (5 bases). Germline loops: CDR1 SGHKS, CDR2 YYEKEE (reference sequence). This CDR3 spans 17 amino acids. With 2 bases removed from V and 5 bases from J, the gap between germline ends came to 17 bases. The CDR3 sequence: CASSLGLSGSNNSPLHF. The DNA of the CDR3 is TGTGCCAGCAGCTTAGGTTTGTCAGGGTCGAATAATTCACCCCTCCACTTT.